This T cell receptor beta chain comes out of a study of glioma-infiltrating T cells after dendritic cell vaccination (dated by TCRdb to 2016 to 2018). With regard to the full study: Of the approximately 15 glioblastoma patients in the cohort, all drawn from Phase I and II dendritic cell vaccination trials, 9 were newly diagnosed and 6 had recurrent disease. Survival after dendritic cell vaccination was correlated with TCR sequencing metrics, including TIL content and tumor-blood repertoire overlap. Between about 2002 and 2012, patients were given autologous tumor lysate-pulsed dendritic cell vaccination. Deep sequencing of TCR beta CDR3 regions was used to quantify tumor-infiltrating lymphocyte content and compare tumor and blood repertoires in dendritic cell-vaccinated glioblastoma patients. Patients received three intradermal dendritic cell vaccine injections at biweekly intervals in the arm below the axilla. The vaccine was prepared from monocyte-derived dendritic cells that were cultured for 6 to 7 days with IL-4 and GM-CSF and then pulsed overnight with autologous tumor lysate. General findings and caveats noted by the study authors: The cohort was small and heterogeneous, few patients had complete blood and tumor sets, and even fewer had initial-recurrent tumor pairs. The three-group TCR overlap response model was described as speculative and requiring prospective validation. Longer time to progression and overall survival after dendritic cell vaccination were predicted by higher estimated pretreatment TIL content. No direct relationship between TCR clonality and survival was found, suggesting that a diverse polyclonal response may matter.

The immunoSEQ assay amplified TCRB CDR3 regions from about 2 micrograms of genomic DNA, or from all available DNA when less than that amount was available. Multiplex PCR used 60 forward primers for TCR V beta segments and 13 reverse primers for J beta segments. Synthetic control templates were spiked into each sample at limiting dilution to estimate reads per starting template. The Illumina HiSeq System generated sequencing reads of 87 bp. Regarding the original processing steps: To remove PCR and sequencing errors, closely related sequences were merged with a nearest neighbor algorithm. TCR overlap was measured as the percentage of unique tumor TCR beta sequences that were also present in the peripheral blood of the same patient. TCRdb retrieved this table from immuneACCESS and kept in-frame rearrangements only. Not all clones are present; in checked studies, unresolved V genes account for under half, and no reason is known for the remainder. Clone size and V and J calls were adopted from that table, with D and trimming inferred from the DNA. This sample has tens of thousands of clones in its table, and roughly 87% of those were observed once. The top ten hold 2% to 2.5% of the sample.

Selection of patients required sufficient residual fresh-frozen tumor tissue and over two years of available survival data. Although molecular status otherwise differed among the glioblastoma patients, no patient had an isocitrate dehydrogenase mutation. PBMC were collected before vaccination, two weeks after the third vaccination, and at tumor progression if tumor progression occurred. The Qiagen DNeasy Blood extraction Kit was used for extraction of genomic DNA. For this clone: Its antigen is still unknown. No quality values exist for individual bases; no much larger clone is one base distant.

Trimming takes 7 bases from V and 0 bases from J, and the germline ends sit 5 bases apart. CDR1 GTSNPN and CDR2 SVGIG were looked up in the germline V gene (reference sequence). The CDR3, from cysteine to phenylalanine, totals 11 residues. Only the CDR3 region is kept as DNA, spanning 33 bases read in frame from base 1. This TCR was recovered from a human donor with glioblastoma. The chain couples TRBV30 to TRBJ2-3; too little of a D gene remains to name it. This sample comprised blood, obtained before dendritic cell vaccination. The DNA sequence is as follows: TGTGCCTCTTCTAGCACAGATACGCAGTATTTT. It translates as CASSSTDTQYF.